This T cell receptor beta chain was sequenced in a study of T cells in tuberculosis. Study details: The T cells targeted glucose monomycolate, a mycobacterial lipid, via CD1B. This South African cohort compared adolescents with or without latent tuberculosis against adults with active tuberculosis.

V gave up 6 bases and J gave up 8 bases; unmatched junction bases: 10. The CDR3 is 15 residues long. Germline CDR1 reads MNHNS; CDR2 reads SASEGT. Sequenced by immunoSEQ multiplex PCR; TCRdb stores in-frame clones only, minus some. The data show under 40,000 clones, 85% to 95% seen once. Each clinical donor contributed on average around 97,000 T cells from unsorted cryopreserved PBMC. Source material: PBMCs. The sequence derives from a donor aged 10 to 29 with latent tuberculosis or without tuberculosis infection. The chain links TRBV6-1 to TRBJ2-1; 10 bases agree with TRBD1. Written as DNA, the CDR3 is TGTGCCAGCAGCAAAAGGGGACAGGGGTTTGATGAGCAGTTCTTC. Its translation: CASSKRGQGFDEQFF.